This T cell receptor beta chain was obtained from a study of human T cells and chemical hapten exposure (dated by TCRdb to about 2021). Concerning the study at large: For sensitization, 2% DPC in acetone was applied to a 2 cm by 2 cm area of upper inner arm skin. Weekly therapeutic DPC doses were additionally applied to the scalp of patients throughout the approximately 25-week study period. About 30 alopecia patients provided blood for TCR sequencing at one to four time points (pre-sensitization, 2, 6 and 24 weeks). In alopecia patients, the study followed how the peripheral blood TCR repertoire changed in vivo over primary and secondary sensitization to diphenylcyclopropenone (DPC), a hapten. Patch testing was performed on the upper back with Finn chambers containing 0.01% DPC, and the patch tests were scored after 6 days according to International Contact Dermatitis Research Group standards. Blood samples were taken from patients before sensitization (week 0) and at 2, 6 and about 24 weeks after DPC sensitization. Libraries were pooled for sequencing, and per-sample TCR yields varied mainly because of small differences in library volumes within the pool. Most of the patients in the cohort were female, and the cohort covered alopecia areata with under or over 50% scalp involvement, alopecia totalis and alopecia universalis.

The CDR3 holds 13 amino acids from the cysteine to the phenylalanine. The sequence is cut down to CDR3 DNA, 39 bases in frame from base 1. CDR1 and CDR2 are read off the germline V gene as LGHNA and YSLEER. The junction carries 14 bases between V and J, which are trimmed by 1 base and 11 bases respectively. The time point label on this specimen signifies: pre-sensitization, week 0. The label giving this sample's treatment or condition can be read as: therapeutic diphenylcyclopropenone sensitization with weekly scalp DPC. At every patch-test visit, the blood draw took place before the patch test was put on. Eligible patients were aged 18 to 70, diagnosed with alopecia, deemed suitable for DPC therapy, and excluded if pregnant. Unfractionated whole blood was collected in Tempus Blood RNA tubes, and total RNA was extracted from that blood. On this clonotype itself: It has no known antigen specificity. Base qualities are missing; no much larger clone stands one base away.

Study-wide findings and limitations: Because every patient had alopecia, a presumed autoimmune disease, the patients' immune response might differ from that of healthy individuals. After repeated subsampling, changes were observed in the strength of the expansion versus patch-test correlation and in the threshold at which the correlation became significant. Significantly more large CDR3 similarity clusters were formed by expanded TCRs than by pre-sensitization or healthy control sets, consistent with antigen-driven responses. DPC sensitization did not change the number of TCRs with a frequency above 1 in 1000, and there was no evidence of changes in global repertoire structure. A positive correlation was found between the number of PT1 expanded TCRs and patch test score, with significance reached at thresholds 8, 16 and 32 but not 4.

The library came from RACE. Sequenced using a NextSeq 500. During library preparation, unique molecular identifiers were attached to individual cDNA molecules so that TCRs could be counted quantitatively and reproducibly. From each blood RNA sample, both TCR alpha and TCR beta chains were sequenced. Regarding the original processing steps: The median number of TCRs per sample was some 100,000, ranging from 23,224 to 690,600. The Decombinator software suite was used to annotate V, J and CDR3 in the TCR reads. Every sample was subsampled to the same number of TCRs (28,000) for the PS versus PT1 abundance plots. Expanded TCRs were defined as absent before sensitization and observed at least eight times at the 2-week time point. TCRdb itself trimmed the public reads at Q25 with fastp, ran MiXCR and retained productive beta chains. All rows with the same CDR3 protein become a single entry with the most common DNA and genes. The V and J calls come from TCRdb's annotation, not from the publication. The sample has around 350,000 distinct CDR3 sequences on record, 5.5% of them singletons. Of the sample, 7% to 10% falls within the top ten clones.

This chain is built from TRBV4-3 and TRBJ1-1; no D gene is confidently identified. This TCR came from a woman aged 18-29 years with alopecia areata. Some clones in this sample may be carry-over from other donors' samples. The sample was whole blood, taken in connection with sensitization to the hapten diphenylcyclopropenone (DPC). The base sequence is TGCGCCAGCAGCCAAGGCGCACTCATTACCGCTTTCTTT. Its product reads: CASSQGALITAFF.